The 13 T cell receptor beta chains below were found in one sample sequenced in a study of shared clonotypes between healthy human individuals. Repertoires were generated with immunoSEQ multiplex PCR, while TCRdb's copy carries only in-frame clones and drops some. The sample holds about 1.4 million clones, roughly 95% seen once. Material for sequencing was naive CD4+ T cells sorted from blood. Noted subset: CD45RA+ positively selected. The receptor set was obtained from a man younger than 45 in good health.

This chain connects TRBV28 to TRBJ2-7; D remains unclear. Between the trimmed V and J ends, which lost 3 bases and 12 bases, there was a span of 18 bases. The germline CDR1 and CDR2 sequences are MDHEN and SYDVKM. The CDR3 is 13 residues long. CDR3 loop: CASSFSRFNEMYF. The CDR3 region has the DNA TGTGCCAGCAGTTTCTCCAGGTTCAACGAGATGTACTTC. Complete variable domain (other parts from reference TRBV28 and TRBJ2-7): DVKVTQSSRYLVKRTGEKVFLECVQDMDHENMFWYRQDPGLGLRLIYFSYDVKMKEKGDIPEGYSVSREKKERFSLILESASTNQTSMYLCASSFSRFNEMYFGPGTRLTVT.

This clone was observed a single time. The chain joins TRBV4-1 to TRBJ2-4; D unclear. Trimming took 3 bases from V and 1 from J, leaving 16 bases between them. CDR3 length equals 17 residues. From germline, CDR1 is MGHRA and CDR2 YSYEKL. The CDR3 protein is CASSQGAATGAKNIQYF. The CDR3 coding sequence is TGCGCCAGCAGCCAGGGTGCCGCCACTGGGGCCAAAAACATTCAGTACTTC.

V gene TRBV7-5 combines with J gene TRBJ1-5. TRBV7-5 is a listed pseudogene. This CDR3 comprises 17 residues. CDR3 region: CVRSTYLQNREGQPQHF. CDR3 DNA: TGTGTCAGAAGTACATACTTGCAAAACAGGGAGGGTCAGCCCCAGCATTTT.

The V call is TRBV11-2, the J call TRBJ2-1; 12 bases match TRBD2. Germline V lookup: CDR1 SGHAT, CDR2 FQNNGV. V lost 3 bases, J lost 5 bases, and 2 bases stayed unmatched. The CDR3 loop spans 15 amino acids. Written as DNA, the CDR3 is TGTGCCAGCAGCTTGCTAGCGGGAGGGAACAATGAGCAGTTCTTC. It specifies CASSLLAGGNNEQFF.

The chain couples TRBV1 to TRBJ2-3. TRBV1 constitutes a pseudogene. The CDR3 extends over 16 amino acids. CDR3: CTSGLEWRLGTDTQYF. CDR3 in DNA: TGCACCAGCGGCTTAGAATGGCGCCTCGGCACAGATACGCAGTATTTT.

CDR3 nucleotide sequence: TGTGCCAGCTCAACAAGTAAGACTAGCACAGATACGCAGTATTTT. Translated: CASSTSKTSTDTQYF. The chain employs TRBV5-6 and TRBJ2-3; D not resolved. CDR3 length: 15 amino acids. Germline CDR1 is SGHDT and CDR2 is YYEEEE. Trimming stripped 7 bases from V and 0 bases from J, with 15 bases between.

This chain connects TRBV9 to TRBJ1-3; D not resolved. CDR1 is SGDLS and CDR2 is YYNGEE in the germline V gene. Trimming took off 1 base at V and 0 bases at J, with 5 bases between the two ends. The CDR3 spans 14 residues. The CDR3 loop is CASSVRPSGNTIYF. CDR3 DNA: TGTGCCAGCAGCGTACGGCCCTCTGGAAACACCATATATTTT.

The chain recombines TRBV7-3 with TRBJ1-1; D gene unclear. The germline V gene has CDR1 SGHTA and CDR2 FQGTGA. Trimming removed 8 bases at V and 0 bases at J, with 10 bases between. This CDR3 contains 13 residues. The CDR3 sequence is CASGRDVNTEAFF. The CDR3, as DNA: TGTGCCAGCGGCCGAGACGTGAACACTGAAGCTTTCTTT.

The J gene is TRBJ2-1, the V gene TRBV5-1; D is possibly TRBD1 or TRBD2 (7 bases each). Looked up from germline, CDR1 is SGHRS and CDR2 is YFSETQ. This CDR3 spans 16 amino acids. Trimming shortened V by 4 bases and J by 5 bases, and 19 bases separated the two germline ends. CDR3 amino acids: CASSQDRQGGHNEQFF. The CDR3 DNA reads as TGCGCCAGCAGCCAGGACCGGCAGGGGGGGCACAATGAGCAGTTCTTC.

The chain carries TRBV5-1 and TRBJ1-1; no clear D gene. Looked up from germline, CDR1 is SGHRS and CDR2 is YFSETQ. The CDR3 covers 15 residues. V lost 2 bases and J lost 4, with 15 bases in between. CDR3 residues: CASSFGSALGTEAFF. As DNA, the CDR3 is TGCGCCAGCAGCTTTGGATCGGCGTTGGGCACTGAAGCTTTCTTT.

The chain employs TRBV25-1 and TRBJ2-3, with no clear D. The CDR3 has 12 residues. Per the germline V gene, CDR1 is MGHDK and CDR2 is SYGVNS. Trimming pared 10 bases from V and 5 bases from J, leaving 13 bases between. Here the CDR3 reads CATTGRGDTQYF. The CDR3 bases are TGTGCCACCACGGGTAGAGGAGATACGCAGTATTTT.

The chain recombines TRBV5-6 with TRBJ2-1; 10 nucleotides line up with TRBD2. CDR1 is SGHDT, CDR2 YYEEEE, per germline. The CDR3 runs 16 residues. With 0 bases clipped from V and 4 bases from J, the junction kept 4 bases outside the gene matches. This CDR3 reads CASSLEGLAVYNEQFF. The CDR3 DNA is TGTGCCAGCAGCTTGGAAGGACTAGCGGTATACAATGAGCAGTTCTTC.

This chain links TRBV6-1 with TRBJ2-2; D is uncertain. The CDR3 spans 16 residues. CDR1 is MNHNS and CDR2 is SASEGT in the germline V gene. The V gene lost 0 bases and the J gene lost 9 bases, with 17 bases spanning the gap. The DNA for the CDR3 is TGTGCCAGCAGTGAAGCTTTTAGGACCAGCGCCAGGGAGCTGTTTTTT. Residues: CASSEAFRTSARELFF.